Each of the 27 T cell receptor beta chains below was sequenced from the same sample in a study of technical replicates of blood from several donors. Here immunoSEQ multiplex PCR was the method, and the copy in TCRdb shows in-frame clones only, minus some. The sample shows approximately 76,000 clones, approximately 83% of them seen only once. The specimen sequenced was PBMCs. These receptors were obtained from a human donor in good health. Some clones in this sample may be carry-over from other donors' samples.

In its sample, this clone was seen many times. The chain uses TRBV30 and TRBJ1-1, with no clear D. Trimming stripped 4 bases from V and 5 bases from J, with 14 bases between. This CDR3 is built from 13 residues. The germline V gene encodes CDR1 GTSNPN and CDR2 SVGIG (reference sequence). The CDR3 DNA reads as TGTGCCTGGATTCACGGGGAAAGGACTGAAGCTTTCTTT. Its translation: CAWIHGERTEAFF.

This chain joins TRBV19 and TRBJ2-7; a possible D gene is TRBD1 (5 bases). Looked up from germline, CDR1 is LNHDA and CDR2 is SQIVND (reference sequence). The V end was cut by 3 bases, the J end by 3 bases, with 15 bases between. The CDR3 runs to 15 residues. The CDR3 region has the DNA TGTGCCAGTAGTATGTCGGTAGGGGCAAGCTACGAGCAGTACTTC. It yields the protein CASSMSVGASYEQYF. Together with reference TRBV19 and TRBJ2-7, the CDR3 gives the full variable domain: DGGITQSPKYLFRKEGQNVTLSCEQNLNHDAMYWYRQDPGQGLRLIYYSQIVNDFQKGDIAEGYSVSREKKESFPLTVTSAQKNPTAFYLCASSMSVGASYEQYFGPGTRLTVT.

This sequence joins TRBV6-6 and TRBJ2-7; no clear D. CDR3 length: 14 residues. The germline V gene has CDR1 MNHNY and CDR2 SVGAGI (reference sequence). The germline V and J ends were trimmed by 2 bases and 6 bases, with 14 bases remaining between them. Here the CDR3 DNA reads TGTGCCAGCAGTTACCTGACTCCGTCGGGCGAGCAGTACTTC. The encoded protein is CASSYLTPSGEQYF.

This clone was seen a handful of times. The V gene is TRBV28, the J gene TRBJ2-3; maybe TRBD2 (5 bases). Germline V CDR1 and CDR2: MDHEN, SYDVKM. CDR3 length: 17 residues. The V and J ends lost 8 bases and 2 bases respectively, with 23 bases between them. For the CDR3, the DNA is TGTGCCAGCTCAACCCCTTATGGGCTAGCATTCACAGATACGCAGTATTTT. This encodes CASSTPYGLAFTDTQYF.

The rearrangement joins TRBV6-5 to TRBJ1-2; TRBD1 might be the D (5 bases). Trimming cost V 0 bases and J 7 bases, with 18 bases left between them. This CDR3 spans 16 amino acids. Germline V CDR1 and CDR2: MNHEY, SVGAGI. CDR3 sequence: CASSYSRTTTGAGYTF. The CDR3 DNA follows: TGTGCCAGCAGTTACTCGAGGACAACCACCGGAGCTGGCTACACCTTC.

The chain employs TRBV11-2 and TRBJ2-7; 10 bases are a match to TRBD2. V shed 6 bases and J 4 bases; nucleotides not matched to a gene: 6. Per the germline V gene, CDR1 is SGHAT and CDR2 is FQNNGV. The CDR3 runs 14 residues. The CDR3 loop reads CASSAGLAVYEQYF. CDR3 DNA: TGTGCCAGCAGTGCCGGACTAGCGGTTTACGAGCAGTACTTC. The variable domain in full, with the rest retrieved from reference TRBV11-2 and TRBJ2-7, is EAGVAQSPRYKIIEKRQSVAFWCNPISGHATLYWYQQILGQGPKLLIQFQNNGVVDDSQLPKDRFSAERLKGVDSTLKIQPAKLEDSAVYLCASSAGLAVYEQYFGPGTRLTVT.

The chain carries TRBV7-2 and TRBJ1-1, with TRBD1 matching over 7 bases. The CDR3 sequence is 14 residues long. The germline CDR1 and CDR2 sequences are SGHTA and FQGNSA. J gave up 4 bases and V 2 bases, and 4 bases lay outside the gene matches. CDR3 sequence: CASSLRGLGTEAFF. The CDR3 DNA reads TGTGCCAGCAGCTTAAGGGGGCTAGGCACTGAAGCTTTCTTT.

V gene TRBV4-1 combines with J gene TRBJ1-1; 9 bases line up with TRBD1. The trim removed 7 bases at V and 4 bases at J, leaving 7 bases unmatched. Germline CDR1 is MGHRA and CDR2 is YSYEKL. The CDR3 spans 14 residues. CDR3 DNA: TGCGCCAGCACCACACAGGGGGCTATCACTGAAGCTTTCTTT. Translated, it gives CASTTQGAITEAFF.

The rearrangement links TRBV14 to TRBJ2-3; unclear D gene. The germline V gene encodes CDR1 SGHDN and CDR2 FVKESK. The CDR3 extends over 15 amino acids. V was trimmed by 0 bases and J by 4 bases, leaving 11 bases between them. CDR3 DNA: TGTGCCAGCAGCCAAGAGCTAGATGAGCCAGATACGCAGTATTTT. It is translated as CASSQELDEPDTQYF.

This clone was detected a few times. The chain uses TRBV4-1 and TRBJ1-2; 7 positions match TRBD1. This CDR3 has 14 amino acids. With 5 bases clipped from V and 2 bases from J, the junction kept 5 bases outside the gene matches. The V gene's germline CDR1 is MGHRA and CDR2 YSYEKL. DNA of the CDR3: TGCGCCAGCAGCTCACAGGGGACAAACTATGGCTACACCTTC. This translates into CASSSQGTNYGYTF.

The rearrangement uses TRBV7-8 and TRBJ1-2; maybe TRBD1 (5 bases). This CDR3 has 12 residues. V lost 5 bases and J lost 4, with 8 bases in between. From germline, CDR1 is SGHVS and CDR2 FQNEAQ. The CDR3 region is CASSPDIYGYTF. The DNA for the CDR3 is TGTGCCAGCAGCCCGGACATCTATGGCTACACCTTC.

The chain employs TRBV15 and TRBJ2-7; TRBD2 is a possible D gene (6 bases). The CDR3 extends over 15 amino acids. Germline CDR1 is LNHNV and CDR2 is YYDKDF (reference sequence). V was trimmed by 1 base and J by 1 base, leaving 11 bases between them. This chain's CDR3 is CATSRGERGSYEQYF. CDR3 DNA: TGTGCCACCAGCAGAGGCGAACGGGGGTCCTACGAGCAGTACTTC.

This chain links TRBV29-1 with TRBJ2-7, with a tentative D call TRBD2 (6 bases). The germline V and J ends were trimmed by 4 bases and 2 bases, with 30 bases remaining between them. Germline CDR1 SQVTM, CDR2 ANQGSEA. The CDR3 spans 19 residues. In nucleotides, the CDR3 is TGCAGCGTTGGTTATGCCCGGGGGTTTGCCGGAAAGGTCGCCTACGAGCAGTACTTC. Translating it yields CSVGYARGFAGKVAYEQYF.

This clone was counted once. The V and J genes are TRBV4-1 and TRBJ2-1; the D gene is possibly TRBD1 (6 bases). Germline V gene lookup returns CDR1 MGHRA and CDR2 YSYEKL. Trimming took off 2 bases at V and 14 bases at J, with 16 bases between the two ends. The CDR3 has 13 residues. The CDR3 nucleotides read TGCGCCAGCAGCCAATCGGACAGCGTCGCCGAGTTCTTC. Translation: CASSQSDSVAEFF.

J is TRBJ1-2 and V is TRBV7-9, with 12 nucleotides matching TRBD1. Trimming removed 5 bases from V and 4 bases from J; junction bases left unmatched: 14. The CDR3 runs to 18 residues. Germline V lookup: CDR1 SEHNR, CDR2 FQNEAQ (reference sequence). CDR3 residues: CASSPSPGTGGGTYGYTF. In DNA form, the CDR3 reads TGTGCCAGCAGCCCGAGTCCCGGGACAGGGGGCGGGACCTATGGCTACACCTTC.

This chain links TRBV6-5 with TRBJ1-5; no firm D call. In germline, CDR1 is MNHEY, CDR2 SVGAGI. Trimming shortened V by 5 bases and J by 0 bases, and 11 bases separated the two germline ends. The CDR3 sequence is 15 residues long. The DNA of the CDR3 is TGTGCCAGCAGTCCCGCAGGTTATAGCAATCAGCCCCAGCATTTT. Amino acids: CASSPAGYSNQPQHF.

This chain's CDR3 is CASSSPGANTGELFF. The CDR3 DNA is TGTGCCAGTAGTAGCCCAGGGGCGAACACCGGGGAGCTGTTTTTT. This sequence joins TRBV19 and TRBJ2-2; D is possibly TRBD1 (6 bases). The germline V gene encodes CDR1 LNHDA and CDR2 SQIVND (reference sequence). The V gene lost 4 bases and the J gene lost 0 bases, with 9 bases spanning the gap. This CDR3 comprises 15 residues.

The rearrangement links TRBV29-1 to TRBJ2-1; D is perhaps TRBD1 (5 bases). Trimming pared 2 bases from V and 9 bases from J, leaving 14 bases between. The CDR3 has 13 amino acids. Per the germline V gene, CDR1 is SQVTM and CDR2 is ANQGSEA. CDR3 sequence: CSVERGRLSEQFF. CDR3 in DNA: TGCAGCGTTGAAAGGGGTCGTCTCAGTGAGCAGTTCTTC.

V and J are TRBV7-6 and TRBJ2-3, with 8 bases identical to TRBD2. Trimming cost V 1 base and J 7 bases; bases outside gene matches: 7. Germline CDR1 SGHVS, CDR2 FNYEAQ. There are 15 residues in the CDR3. DNA of the CDR3: TGTGCCAGCAGCTTAGGATGGGCGGGGGGCAATACGCAGTATTTT. The encoded protein is CASSLGWAGGNTQYF. Complete variable domain (other parts from reference TRBV7-6 and TRBJ2-3): GAGVSQSPRYKVTKRGQDVALRCDPISGHVSLYWYRQALGQGPEFLTYFNYEAQQDKSGLPNDRFSAERPEGSISTLTIQRTEQRDSAMYRCASSLGWAGGNTQYFGPGTRLTVL.

The J gene is TRBJ2-4, the V gene TRBV11-3, with TRBD1 as a possible D gene (5 bases). CDR1 is SGHNT and CDR2 is YENEEA in the germline V gene. CDR3 size: 14 residues. The germline V and J ends were trimmed by 4 bases and 0 bases, with 7 bases remaining between them. The CDR3 here is CASSSTVAKNIQYF. The CDR3 DNA is TGTGCCAGCAGCTCGACAGTAGCCAAAAACATTCAGTACTTC.

The rearrangement uses TRBV7-3 and TRBJ1-2, with 7 bases fitting TRBD1. V gave up 4 bases and J gave up 7 bases; unmatched junction bases: 12. The CDR3 has 15 residues. Germline CDR1 is SGHTA and CDR2 is FQGTGA. The CDR3 DNA sequence: TGTGCCAGCAGCTCCGACAGGGCAGTGTTATCTGGCTACACCTTC. This translates into CASSSDRAVLSGYTF.

This chain links TRBV6-5 with TRBJ1-1, with a possible D match to TRBD1 (5 bases). This CDR3 contains 13 residues. V gave up 0 bases and J gave up 6 bases, with 8 bases separating them. Per the germline V gene, CDR1 is MNHEY and CDR2 is SVGAGI. CDR3 sequence reads: CASSYSGVSEAFF. The CDR3 DNA reads TGTGCCAGCAGTTACTCAGGGGTGTCTGAAGCTTTCTTT.

V gene TRBV13 combines with J gene TRBJ2-1, with D maybe TRBD2 (5 bases). The V gene's germline CDR1 is PRHDT and CDR2 FYEKMQ (reference sequence). The CDR3 consists of 16 residues. V was shortened by 0 bases and J by 10 bases, with 19 bases between the two germline ends. The CDR3 nucleotides are TGTGCCAGCAGCTTAGGGATCGCGGGCCGTCTACGGGAGCAGTTCTTC. Its protein is CASSLGIAGRLREQFF.

This clone has a single count. The J gene is TRBJ1-4, the V gene TRBV19; TRBD1 aligns across 8 bases. Germline-derived CDR1 and CDR2 are LNHDA and SQIVND (reference sequence). V lost 3 bases and J lost 8; bases outside the gene matches: 5. The CDR3 has 14 amino acids. In DNA, the CDR3 is TGTGCCAGTAGTATTGGACAGGGTACCGAAAAACTGTTTTTT. Its translation: CASSIGQGTEKLFF.

The chain recombines TRBV19 with TRBJ1-6; 10 bases align to TRBD1. The germline V gene has CDR1 LNHDA and CDR2 SQIVND (reference sequence). The CDR3 loop spans 13 amino acids. J was trimmed by 10 bases and V by 7 bases; bases with no gene match: 4. CDR3 loop: CASTGQGSSPLHF. The CDR3, as DNA: TGTGCCAGTACGGGACAGGGGAGCTCACCCCTCCACTTT. Together with reference TRBV19 and TRBJ1-6, the CDR3 gives the full variable domain: DGGITQSPKYLFRKEGQNVTLSCEQNLNHDAMYWYRQDPGQGLRLIYYSQIVNDFQKGDIAEGYSVSREKKESFPLTVTSAQKNPTAFYLCASTGQGSSPLHFGNGTRLTVT.

The V gene is TRBV5-1, the J gene TRBJ2-7; 11 bases match TRBD2. Germline V lookup: CDR1 SGHRS, CDR2 YFSETQ. The CDR3 extends over 14 amino acids. V lost 4 bases, J lost 7 bases, and 7 bases stayed unmatched. The CDR3 spells CASSPTSGTWEQYF. The CDR3 bases are TGCGCCAGCAGCCCGACTAGCGGGACTTGGGAGCAGTACTTC.

The gene calls are TRBV7-3 and TRBJ2-2; 8 bases match TRBD1. V was pared by 5 bases and J by 4 bases, with 6 bases of the junction left unmatched. CDR3 size: 15 residues. Germline V CDR1 and CDR2: SGHTA, FQGTGA. The CDR3, as DNA: TGTGCCAGCAGCAACGGACAGGGCCCCACCGGGGAGCTGTTTTTT. Protein product: CASSNGQGPTGELFF.